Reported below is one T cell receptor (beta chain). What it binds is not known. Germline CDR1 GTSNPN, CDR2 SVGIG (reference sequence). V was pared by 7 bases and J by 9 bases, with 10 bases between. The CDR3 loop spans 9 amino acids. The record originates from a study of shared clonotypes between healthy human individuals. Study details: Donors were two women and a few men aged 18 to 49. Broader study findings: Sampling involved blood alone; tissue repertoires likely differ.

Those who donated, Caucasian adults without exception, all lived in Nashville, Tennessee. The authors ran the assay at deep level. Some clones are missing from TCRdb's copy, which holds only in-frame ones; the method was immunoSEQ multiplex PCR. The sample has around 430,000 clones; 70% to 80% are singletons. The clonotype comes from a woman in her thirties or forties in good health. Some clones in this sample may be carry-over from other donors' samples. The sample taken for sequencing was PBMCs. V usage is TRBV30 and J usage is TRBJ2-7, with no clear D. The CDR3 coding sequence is TGTGCCTTCCGTGGTGTGCAGTACTTC. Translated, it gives CAFRGVQYF.